The present TCR beta chain was sequenced within a study of read filtering for tumor transcriptome and immune sequencing. Across the whole study: The cohort had about 16 men and roughly 13 women aged about 47 to 80, mean roughly 65 years. TCR-mapped reads were about 4.05 to 10.27 million with IR-seq versus about 85 to 1,300 with RNA-seq. Whole-transcriptome libraries were prepared after DNase treatment. Study-level findings and limits: Approximately 80% of IR-seq clonotypes had one read, totaling around 4% of reads; RNA-seq: about 70% and 40%.

Concerning this clonotype: Its antigen is unidentified.

This CDR3 has 17 amino acids. V lost 4 bases and J 0 bases, leaving 13 bases between the germline ends. Molecular barcoded adaptors covering alpha/delta and beta/gamma chains were used on approximately 440 ng RNA. MiXCR, run by TCRdb on the reads, gives a single entry per CDR3 protein. The data contain over 15,000 distinct CDR3 sequences, approximately 24% of them singletons. The clonotype was recovered from a donor aged 40 or over with multiple myeloma. Source material: a population of CD138-negative cells sorted from bone marrow. The J gene is TRBJ2-6, the V gene TRBV23-1; TRBD1 is a possible D gene (6 bases). TRBV23-1 is placed among ORFs of uncertain function. The CDR3 DNA follows: TGCGCCAGCAGTCTTTCACAGGGAGTCTCTGGGGCCAACGTCCTGACTTTC. Translation gives CASSLSQGVSGANVLTF.